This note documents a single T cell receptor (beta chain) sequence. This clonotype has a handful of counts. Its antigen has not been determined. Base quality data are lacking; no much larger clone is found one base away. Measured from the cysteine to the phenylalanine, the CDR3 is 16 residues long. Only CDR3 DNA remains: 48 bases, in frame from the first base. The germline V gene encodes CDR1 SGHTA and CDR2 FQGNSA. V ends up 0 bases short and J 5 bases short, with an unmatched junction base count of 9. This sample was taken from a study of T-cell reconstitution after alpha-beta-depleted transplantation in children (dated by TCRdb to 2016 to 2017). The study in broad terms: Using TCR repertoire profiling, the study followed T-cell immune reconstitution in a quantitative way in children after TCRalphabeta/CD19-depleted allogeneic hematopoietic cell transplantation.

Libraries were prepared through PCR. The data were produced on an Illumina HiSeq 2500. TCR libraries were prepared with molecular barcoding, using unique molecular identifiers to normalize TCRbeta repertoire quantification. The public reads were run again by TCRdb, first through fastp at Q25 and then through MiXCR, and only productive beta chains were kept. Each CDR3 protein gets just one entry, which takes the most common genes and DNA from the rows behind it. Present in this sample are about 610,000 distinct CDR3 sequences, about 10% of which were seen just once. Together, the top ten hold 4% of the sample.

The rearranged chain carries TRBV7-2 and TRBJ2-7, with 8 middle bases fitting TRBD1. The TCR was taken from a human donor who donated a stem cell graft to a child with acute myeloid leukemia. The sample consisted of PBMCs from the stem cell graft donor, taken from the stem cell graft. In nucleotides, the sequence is TGTGCCAGCAGCTTAGCCGCCGGGACAGGAGGCGACGAGCAGTACTTC. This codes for CASSLAAGTGGDEQYF.